One sample yielded the 20 T cell receptor beta chains listed below, sequenced in a study of response to subunit inactivated influenza vaccine. TCRdb analysed the RT-PCR reads with MiXCR anew, one entry per CDR3 protein. The repertoire holds 500,000 to 600,000 distinct CDR3 sequences, with over 9% as singletons. The sample was also reused in another study, on T cells expressing NK-cell markers. This second report adds: The authors made TCR beta cDNA libraries by 5'RACE template switching. This switching added a universal primer site and UMIs.

The sample consisted of PBMCs from blood, taken on the day of vaccination. These receptors were taken from a man aged 45 to 65 who received an inactivated influenza vaccine.

The sample holds a few counts of this clonotype. The rearrangement uses TRBV6-4 and TRBJ1-1; D is unresolved. CDR1 and CDR2 (germline): MRHNA, SNTAGT. CDR3 size: 18 residues. Trimming stripped 1 base from V and 1 base from J, with 19 bases between. CDR3 region: CASSDLTRPKRKNTEAFF. CDR3 nucleotide sequence: TGTGCCAGCAGTGACTTGACTCGGCCAAAAAGAAAGAACACTGAAGCTTTCTTT.

This clonotype was detected ten times or more. J is TRBJ2-2 and V is TRBV3-1, with D tentatively TRBD1 (7 bases). The CDR3 has 14 amino acids. The V gene lost 5 bases and the J gene lost 5 bases, with 12 bases spanning the gap. Germline CDR1 and CDR2: LGHDT and YNNKEL (reference sequence). CDR3 coding DNA: TGTGCCAGCAGCACTTCAGGGGGGACCGGGGAGCTGTTTTTT. Amino acid sequence: CASSTSGGTGELFF. Combining the CDR3 with reference TRBV3-1 and TRBJ2-2 gives the whole variable domain DTAVSQTPKYLVTQMGNDKSIKCEQNLGHDTMYWYKQDSKKFLKIMFSYNNKELIINETVPNRFSPKSPDKAHLNLHINSLELGDSAVYFCASSTSGGTGELFFGEGSRLTVL.

This clonotype was observed a few times. The chain couples TRBV20-1 to TRBJ2-3; 9 bases align to TRBD1. With 3 bases clipped from V and 3 bases from J, the junction kept 10 bases outside the gene matches. The CDR3 sequence is 16 residues long. Germline V lookup: CDR1 DFQATT, CDR2 SNEGSKA (reference sequence). Here the CDR3 DNA reads TGCAGTGCTAGTAGATCCGGGACAGGGAGAACAGATACGCAGTATTTT. Amino acids: CSASRSGTGRTDTQYF.

This chain connects TRBV6-4 to TRBJ2-1; TRBD2 matches 12 bases. Germline-derived CDR1 and CDR2 are MRHNA and SNTAGT. There are 14 residues in the CDR3. Trimming cost V 5 bases and J 7 bases; bases outside gene matches: 3. The CDR3 bases are TGTGCCAGCAGTCACGGGACTAGCGGGAATGAGCAGTTCTTC. Residues: CASSHGTSGNEQFF.

V usage is TRBV12-3 or TRBV12-4 and J usage is TRBJ1-5; D not resolved. Trimming stripped 5 bases from V and 0 bases from J, with 14 bases between. There are 16 residues in the CDR3. In DNA form, the CDR3 reads TGTGCCAGCAGTCTTCTGGGGTTAGATAGCAATCAGCCCCAGCATTTT. Translation: CASSLLGLDSNQPQHF.

The chain combines TRBV3-1 with TRBJ2-5; D call uncertain. Trimming pared 1 base from V and 4 bases from J, leaving 13 bases between. This CDR3 region has 15 residues. Germline CDR1 and CDR2: LGHDT and YNNKEL (reference sequence). In DNA, the CDR3 is TGTGCCAGCAGCCAAGGATTATTAGGCGGAGAGACCCAGTACTTC. Residues: CASSQGLLGGETQYF.

A few counts support this clonotype. The V and J genes are TRBV3-1 and TRBJ1-2; D gene ambiguous. Trimming left V 1 base short and J 4 bases short, with 13 bases between. In germline, CDR1 is LGHDT, CDR2 YNNKEL (reference sequence). The CDR3 runs to 15 residues. The CDR3 DNA reads as TGTGCCAGCAGCCAAGCCCAGATGAGGGCCTATGGCTACACCTTC. Translated, it gives CASSQAQMRAYGYTF.

The rearrangement uses TRBV7-3 and TRBJ2-1; 10 nucleotides match TRBD2. This CDR3 comprises 16 residues. Germline V gene lookup returns CDR1 SGHTA and CDR2 FQGTGA. Germline trimming cut 3 bases from V and 5 bases from J; bases unmatched to any gene: 7. For the CDR3, the DNA is TGTGCCAGCAGCTTCGGAGCGGGAGGGCTTAACAATGAGCAGTTCTTC. This translates into CASSFGAGGLNNEQFF.

This clonotype was seen ten or more times. The chain has TRBV3-1 and TRBJ2-7; 7 nucleotides align to TRBD2. The J segment lost 1 base and the V segment lost 1 base, leaving 1 base of the junction unmatched. Looked up from germline, CDR1 is LGHDT and CDR2 is YNNKEL (reference sequence). CDR3 size: 14 residues. CDR3 loop: CASSQGLASYEQYF. CDR3 nucleotides: TGTGCCAGCAGCCAAGGACTAGCTTCCTACGAGCAGTACTTC.

This chain links TRBV12-3 or TRBV12-4 with TRBJ1-2; 7 bases match TRBD1. This CDR3 spans 14 amino acids. Trimming removed 4 bases from V and 0 bases from J; junction bases left unmatched: 2. The CDR3 loop reads CASSSTGSNYGYTF. DNA for the CDR3: TGTGCCAGCAGTTCGACAGGGTCTAACTATGGCTACACCTTC.

This chain connects TRBV7-8 to TRBJ2-3; D gene uncertain. The CDR3 sequence is 16 residues long. The V gene lost 1 base and the J gene lost 2 bases, with 13 bases spanning the gap. Looked up from germline, CDR1 is SGHVS and CDR2 is FQNEAQ. The CDR3 DNA reads as TGTGCCAGCAGCTTAGGTTCAGTTACGTCCACAGATACGCAGTATTTT. Its protein product is CASSLGSVTSTDTQYF.

This clonotype has only a few counts. J is TRBJ2-1 and V is TRBV20-1, with D tentatively TRBD2 (6 bases). Trimming stripped 1 base from V and 5 bases from J, with 18 bases between. Germline-derived CDR1 and CDR2 are DFQATT and SNEGSKA (reference sequence). CDR3 length: 16 residues. The CDR3 spells CSARVRRMGGDNEQFF. Here the CDR3 DNA reads TGCAGTGCTAGAGTTCGTCGTATGGGCGGGGACAATGAGCAGTTCTTC.

This chain links TRBV11-2 with TRBJ2-1; 8 bases fit TRBD1. The CDR3 runs to 18 residues. CDR1 SGHAT and CDR2 FQNNGV come from the germline V gene. Trimming at V came to 5 bases and at J to 10 bases, leaving 22 bases not matched to a gene. In DNA, the CDR3 is TGTGCCAGCAGCCCCCTCCGGACAGGGACATCGGCTGCAGGCGAGCAGTTCTTC. Its protein product is CASSPLRTGTSAAGEQFF.

In this sample, this clonotype turned up many times. The chain employs TRBV7-2 and TRBJ2-5; D gene unclear. V shed 5 bases and J shed 4 bases, with 11 bases lying between them. This CDR3 contains 13 residues. CDR1 is SGHTA, CDR2 FQGNSA, per germline. This CDR3 reads CASSIYRGETQYF. In DNA, the CDR3 is TGTGCCAGCAGCATCTACAGAGGAGAGACCCAGTACTTC.

This clonotype occurred a few times. J is TRBJ2-1 and V is TRBV7-9, with D tentatively TRBD1 (5 bases). Germline lookup yields CDR1 SEHNR and CDR2 FQNEAQ (reference sequence). The V and J ends lost 1 base and 7 bases respectively, with 17 bases between them. CDR3 length equals 16 residues. The CDR3 is CASSLEAGKGDNEQFF. DNA for the CDR3: TGTGCCAGCAGCTTAGAGGCCGGCAAAGGGGATAATGAGCAGTTCTTC.

In its sample, this clonotype was seen a few times. The rearrangement uses TRBV18 and TRBJ1-2; D is undetermined. V lost 8 bases, J lost 2 bases, and 18 bases lay in between. The germline gives CDR1 KGHSH, CDR2 LQKENI. This CDR3 comprises 15 residues. As DNA, the CDR3 is TGTGCCAGCCTTTCTTCGGGAAGGGCCAACTATGGCTACACCTTC. Translating gives CASLSSGRANYGYTF.

The rearrangement uses TRBV27 and TRBJ2-2, with 8 bases lining up with TRBD2. The CDR3 spans 14 residues. Germline V gene sequence: CDR1 MNHEY, CDR2 SMNVEV (reference sequence). The ends lost 8 bases at V and 5 bases at J; junction bases unmatched: 7. As DNA, the CDR3 is TGTGCCAGCCAAAGACTAGCGCTGACCGGGGAGCTGTTTTTT. Residues: CASQRLALTGELFF.

In this sample, this clonotype turned up a few times. This chain joins TRBV20-1 and TRBJ2-1, with D possibly TRBD2 on 6 matching bases. Germline values: CDR1 DFQATT, CDR2 SNEGSKA (reference sequence). The CDR3 runs 14 residues. V lost 8 bases to trimming and J lost 9 bases, with 23 bases between them. CDR3 residues: CSPLRRGGYPEQFF. For the CDR3, the DNA is TGCAGTCCATTGCGCCGGGGAGGATATCCTGAGCAGTTCTTC.

This clonotype showed up just a few times. This chain connects TRBV9 to TRBJ2-7; the match to TRBD1 covers 12 bases. The germline V gene encodes CDR1 SGDLS and CDR2 YYNGEE. The CDR3 contains 15 residues. The ends lost 2 bases at V and 6 bases at J; junction bases unmatched: 6. CDR3 sequence (DNA): TGTGCCAGCAGCGTTACCGGGACAGGGGGCGGCGAGCAGTACTTC. Translating gives CASSVTGTGGGEQYF.

The rearrangement joins TRBV5-1 to TRBJ1-2; 8 bases agree with TRBD1. The V gene's germline CDR1 is SGHRS and CDR2 YFSETQ. With V trimmed by 5 bases and J by 7 bases, 4 bases remained unmatched. This CDR3 is 12 amino acids long. The CDR3 protein is CASSDRGSGYTF. In DNA, the CDR3 is TGCGCCAGCAGTGACAGGGGTAGTGGCTACACCTTC.